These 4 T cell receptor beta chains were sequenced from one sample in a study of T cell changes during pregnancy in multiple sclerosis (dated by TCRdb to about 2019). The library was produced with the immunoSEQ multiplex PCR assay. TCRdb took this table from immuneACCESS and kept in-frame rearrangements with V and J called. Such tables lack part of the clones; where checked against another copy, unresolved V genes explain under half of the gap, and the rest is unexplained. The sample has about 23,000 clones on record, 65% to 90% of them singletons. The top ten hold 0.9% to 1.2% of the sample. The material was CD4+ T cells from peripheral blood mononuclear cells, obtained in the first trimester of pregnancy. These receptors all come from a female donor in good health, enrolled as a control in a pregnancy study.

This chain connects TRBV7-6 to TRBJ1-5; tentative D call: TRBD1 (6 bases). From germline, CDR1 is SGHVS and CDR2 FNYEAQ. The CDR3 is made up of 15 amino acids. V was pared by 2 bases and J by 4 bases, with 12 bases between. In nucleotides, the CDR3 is TGTGCCAGCAGCTTATCGGTCAGGGGTAATCAGCCCCAGCATTTT. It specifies CASSLSVRGNQPQHF.

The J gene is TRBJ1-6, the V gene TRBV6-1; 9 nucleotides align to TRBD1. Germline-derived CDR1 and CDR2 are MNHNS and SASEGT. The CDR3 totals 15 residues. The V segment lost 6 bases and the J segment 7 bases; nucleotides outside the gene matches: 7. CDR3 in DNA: TGTGCCAGCAGGGATCAGACAGGGGGAAATTCACCCCTCCACTTT. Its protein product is CASRDQTGGNSPLHF.

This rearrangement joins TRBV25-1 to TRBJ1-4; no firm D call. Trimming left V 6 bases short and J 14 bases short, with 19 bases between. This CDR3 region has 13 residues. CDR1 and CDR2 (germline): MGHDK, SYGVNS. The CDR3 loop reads CASSRGPGYGLFF. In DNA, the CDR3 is TGTGCCAGCAGCCGGGGTCCGGGGTATGGGCTGTTTTTT. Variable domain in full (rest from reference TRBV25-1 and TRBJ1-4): EADIYQTPRYLVIGTGKKITLECSQTMGHDKMYWYQQDPGMELHLIHYSYGVNSTEKGDLSSESTVSRIRTEHFPLTLESARPSHTSQYLCASSRGPGYGLFFGSGTQLSVL.

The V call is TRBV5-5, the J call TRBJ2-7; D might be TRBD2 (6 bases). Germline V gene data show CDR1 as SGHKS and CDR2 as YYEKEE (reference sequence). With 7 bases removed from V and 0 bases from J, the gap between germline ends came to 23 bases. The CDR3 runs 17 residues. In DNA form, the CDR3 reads TGTGCCAGCGTCCCATCCTTCCGGGACTCCCTCTCCTACGAGCAGTACTTC. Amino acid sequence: CASVPSFRDSLSYEQYF.